The next 18 T cell receptor beta chains were all read from a single sample in a study of blood T cells in healthy people across ages. A second roughly 7 to 12 cycle PCR used barcoded and J-beta primers. Each CDR3 protein gets one entry after TCRdb re-called the 5' RACE reads with MiXCR. Of under 850,000 distinct CDR3 sequences in the sample, around 36% were seen once. The sequenced sample was blood. Every receptor here comes from a man aged 18-30 years in good health.

This clonotype has more than one count but fewer than ten. CDR3 nucleotides: TGTGCCAGCAGTTTAGGAGACAGCAAGTACCAAGAGACCCAGTACTTC. It encodes CASSLGDSKYQETQYF. The V gene is TRBV28, the J gene TRBJ2-5; D is possibly TRBD1 (5 bases). Germline loops: CDR1 MDHEN, CDR2 SYDVKM. Trimming took 2 bases from V and 0 from J, leaving 13 bases between them. This CDR3 contains 16 residues.

A note on this clonotype: A single base separates this from a much larger clone, so it may be a read error. V usage is TRBV12-3 or TRBV12-4 and J usage is TRBJ2-3; maybe TRBD2 (6 bases). The CDR3 loop spans 13 amino acids. CDR3 nucleotide sequence: TGTGCCAGCAGTTTAGCTAGCGGAGATATGCAGTATTTT. This encodes CASSLASGDMQYF.

This clonotype was seen just once. The chain has TRBV12-3 or TRBV12-4 and TRBJ2-5; possibly TRBD1 or TRBD2 for D (6 bases each). V lost 1 base, J lost 11 bases, and 17 bases lay in between. This CDR3 has 14 residues. The CDR3, as DNA: TGTGCCAGCAGTTTAGGGGGGGCTGGTCTAGAGCAGTACTTC. Protein sequence: CASSLGGAGLEQYF.

In its sample, this clonotype was seen a few times. The gene calls are TRBV6-2 or TRBV6-3 and TRBJ2-7; 7 positions match TRBD2. This CDR3 spans 13 amino acids. Germline V lookup: CDR1 MNHEY, CDR2 SVGEGT. Trimming at V came to 5 bases and at J to 4 bases, leaving 5 bases not matched to a gene. CDR3 nucleotides: TGTGCCAGCAGTGGGGAGGGGTGGTACGAGCAGTACTTC. Protein sequence: CASSGEGWYEQYF.

This clonotype was picked up many times. The V gene is TRBV5-1, the J gene TRBJ2-7; TRBD1 is a possible D gene (6 bases). There are 14 residues in the CDR3. Germline CDR1 reads SGHRS; CDR2 reads YFSETQ. V lost 4 bases and J lost 5, with 16 bases in between. CDR3 in amino acids: CASSPRGRKNEQYF. In DNA, the CDR3 is TGCGCCAGCAGCCCCAGGGGCAGGAAAAACGAGCAGTACTTC.

This clonotype was recorded a few times. The chain couples TRBV2 to TRBJ1-2; 8 bases map to TRBD1. Germline V gene sequence: CDR1 SNHLY, CDR2 FYNNEI. The CDR3 extends over 13 amino acids. After removal of 9 bases from V and 6 bases from J, the junction contained 9 bases not matched to a gene. The DNA for the CDR3 is TGTGCCAGTTCCCCAGACAGGGGCAATGGCTACACCTTC. Its translation is CASSPDRGNGYTF. Full variable domain (remainder filled in from reference TRBV2 and TRBJ1-2): EPEVTQTPSHQVTQMGQEVILRCVPISNHLYFYWYRQILGQKVEFLVSFYNNEISEKSEIFDDQFSVERPDGSNFTLKIRSTKLEDSAMYFCASSPDRGNGYTFGSGTRLTVV.

V gene TRBV2 combines with J gene TRBJ2-7; 8 positions agree with TRBD2. With V trimmed by 6 bases and J by 0 bases, 4 bases remained unmatched. Germline values: CDR1 SNHLY, CDR2 FYNNEI. The CDR3 extends over 14 amino acids. CDR3 coding DNA: TGTGCCAGCAGGCTTAGCGGGGCCTCCTACGAGCAGTACTTC. This encodes CASRLSGASYEQYF.

The rearrangement links TRBV4-3 to TRBJ2-1; D not resolved. Trimming shortened V by 3 bases and J by 10 bases, and 13 bases separated the two germline ends. The CDR3 contains 13 residues. CDR1 and CDR2 from the germline V gene are LGHNA and YSLEER. CDR3 sequence: CASSQDRTYEQFF. CDR3 nucleotide sequence: TGCGCCAGCAGCCAGGACCGGACCTACGAGCAGTTCTTC.

The chain couples TRBV28 to TRBJ1-6; no definite D call. Looked up from germline, CDR1 is MDHEN and CDR2 is SYDVKM. The CDR3 is 15 residues long. V was cut by 2 bases and J by 2 bases, with 7 bases left in between. CDR3 sequence: CASSLSTTYNSPLHF. CDR3 bases: TGTGCCAGCAGTTTAAGTACCACCTATAATTCACCCCTCCACTTT.

This chain connects TRBV4-2 to TRBJ2-7; 11 bases are a match to TRBD1. The germline gives CDR1 LGHNA, CDR2 YNFKEQ. Trimming cost V 0 bases and J 6 bases; bases outside gene matches: 7. There are 16 residues in the CDR3. The CDR3 loop reads CASSQDSSGTGGEQYF. DNA for the CDR3: TGTGCCAGCAGCCAAGATTCGTCCGGGACAGGGGGCGAGCAGTACTTC.

The CDR3, as DNA: TGCAGCGTTGGAGGGTATGGCTACACCTTC. Translated, it gives CSVGGYGYTF. The rearrangement uses TRBV29-1 and TRBJ1-2; D gene uncertain. The CDR3 is 10 amino acids. The V end was cut by 4 bases, the J end by 5 bases, with 5 bases between. CDR1 SQVTM and CDR2 ANQGSEA come from the germline V gene.

This clonotype was detected many times. The CDR3, as DNA: TGTGCCAGCAGTGAATTCTCGGATTGGAATGAGCAGTTCTTC. This sequence encodes CASSEFSDWNEQFF. This chain connects TRBV25-1 to TRBJ2-1; D remains ambiguous. The germline V gene has CDR1 MGHDK and CDR2 SYGVNS. The ends were cut back, 1 base at V and 7 bases at J, with 11 bases in the middle. This CDR3 is 14 amino acids long.

The CDR3 nucleotides read TGTGCCAGCAGCTTGGATATAACCCGGAACACTGAAGCTTTCTTT. Translated, it gives CASSLDITRNTEAFF. The J gene is TRBJ1-1, the V gene TRBV5-5; D is ambiguous. Germline values: CDR1 SGHKS, CDR2 YYEKEE (reference sequence). V shed 0 bases and J shed 1 base, with 10 bases lying between them. This CDR3 has 15 residues.

This clonotype has only a few counts. This chain uses TRBV12-3 or TRBV12-4 with TRBJ1-1; D remains ambiguous. The CDR3 runs to 14 residues. Trimming removed 3 bases at V and 1 base at J, with 9 bases between. The DNA of the CDR3 is TGTGCCAGCAGTTTCTCCAGCCCGAACACTGAAGCTTTCTTT. Its protein product is CASSFSSPNTEAFF.

This chain connects TRBV4-3 to TRBJ2-2; D is uncertain. CDR1 and CDR2 (germline): LGHNA, YSLEER. This CDR3 is built from 14 residues. Trimming left V 0 bases short and J 7 bases short, with 9 bases between. CDR3 amino acids: CASSQDLFLGELFF. The CDR3 DNA is TGCGCCAGCAGCCAAGATCTATTTCTCGGGGAGCTGTTTTTT.

This sequence joins TRBV4-3 and TRBJ2-2; TRBD2 aligns across 10 bases. V trimming: 4 bases; J trimming: 0 bases; junction bases outside the gene matches: 11. The CDR3 extends over 19 amino acids. CDR1 and CDR2 from the germline V gene are LGHNA and YSLEER. The CDR3 DNA follows: TGCGCCAGCAGCCCACAAGGGGGTAGCGGGGGGACGAACACCGGGGAGCTGTTTTTT. Translated, it gives CASSPQGGSGGTNTGELFF.

This clonotype was detected a few times. V usage is TRBV12-3 or TRBV12-4 and J usage is TRBJ2-1, with D perhaps TRBD1 (5 bases). The V gene lost 4 bases and the J gene lost 8 bases, with 9 bases spanning the gap. The CDR3 has 12 amino acids. CDR3: CASSSTAYEQFF. CDR3 nucleotide sequence: TGTGCCAGCAGTTCGACAGCTTATGAGCAGTTCTTC.

As concerns this clonotype: At one of its ends the junction is not consistent with the germline gene, which may arise from a read error. CDR3 loop: CASSLRRGYQEAQYF. CDR3 sequence (DNA): TGTGCCAGCAGCTTACGTCGAGGGTACCAAGAGGCCCAGTACTTC. The gene calls are TRBV11-2 and TRBJ2-5, with a weak D call TRBD2 (5 bases). This CDR3 has 15 amino acids. Germline CDR1 and CDR2: SGHAT and FQNNGV.